This T cell receptor beta chain is drawn from a study of cytomegalovirus exposure and HLA in healthy donors. Broader study findings: What a later analysis showed was that several of the most significant clusters appeared linked to common viral pathogens.

The PCR was carried out with 60 Vbeta primers and 13 Jbeta primers. Here immunoSEQ multiplex PCR was the method, and the copy in TCRdb shows in-frame clones only, minus some. Of more than 110,000 clones in the sample, just under 80% were seen once. As to this clone: The antigen is unknown.

CDR3 length: 11 amino acids. Germline lookup yields CDR1 DFQATT and CDR2 SNEGSKA (reference sequence). Trimming cost V 6 bases and J 4 bases, with 9 bases left between them. The TCR was taken from a man in his thirties or forties in good health and CMV-seronegative. The sequencing sample was made of PBMCs. This chain uses TRBV20-1 with TRBJ1-2; weak D call: TRBD1 (6 bases). This CDR3 is CSATGPYGYTF. The CDR3 DNA sequence: TGCAGTGCGACAGGACCCTATGGCTACACCTTC.